Listed below are T cell receptor beta chains from one sample, sequenced in a study of blood T cell repertoires in COVID-19. The method was immunoSEQ multiplex PCR; TCRdb's version includes in-frame clones alone and lacks a portion of them. The data contain 120,000 to 150,000 clones, approximately 87% of them singletons. Sequenced input: peripheral blood. The source is a man aged 45-65 years who had recovered from COVID-19. Both conserved end residues are part of each CDR3. The order of the fields is J gene, D gene, clone size, V gene, CDR3 protein, CDR3 DNA. A D gene is named only where the DNA matches it firmly. A clone size is listed for some rows: how often the clone was seen (once, few, many), or a class if it is expanded.

TRBJ1-2,TRBD1,-,TRBV5-6,CASSTSSAGGWGYTF,TGTGCCAGCAGCACGAGTTCCGCAGGGGGCTGGGGCTACACCTTC
TRBJ1-2,-,-,TRBV6-5,CASSYDRNYGYTF,TGTGCCAGCAGTTATGACAGGAACTATGGCTACACCTTC
TRBJ2-3,TRBD2,-,TRBV4-1,CASSQGLAGGDTQYF,TGCGCCAGCAGCCAAGGACTAGCGGGGGGGGATACGCAGTATTTT
TRBJ1-1,TRBD1,once,TRBV4-2,CASSRQRGGQLNTEAFF,TGTGCCAGCAGCCGGCAAAGAGGGGGACAGTTGAACACTGAAGCTTTCTTT
TRBJ1-2,TRBD1,once,TRBV6-5,CASYRQGDGYTF,TGTGCCAGCTACCGACAGGGAGATGGCTACACCTTC
TRBJ2-2,-,-,TRBV12-3/TRBV12-4,CASSLTRTGELFF,TGTGCCAGCAGTCTCACACGCACCGGGGAGCTGTTTTTT
TRBJ1-5,-,-,TRBV6-2/TRBV6-3,CASSYSARQPQHF,TGTGCCAGCAGTTACTCGGCACGTCAGCCCCAGCATTTT
TRBJ2-3,-,-,TRBV3-1/TRBV3-2,CASSQDLGGPSHADTQYF,TGTGCCAGCAGCCAAGATCTCGGGGGACCTAGCCACGCAGATACGCAGTATTTT
TRBJ1-2,-,-,TRBV19,CASSIQGPSDYTF,TGTGCCAGTAGTATTCAGGGGCCGTCGGATTACACCTTC
TRBJ1-6,TRBD1,-,TRBV6-2/TRBV6-3,CASSYRGQGESYNSPLHF,TGTGCCAGCAGTTACCGCGGACAGGGGGAATCCTATAATTCACCCCTCCACTTT
TRBJ2-2,-,once,TRBV19,CASSIPRTVNTGELFF,TGTGCCAGTAGTATCCCTCGGACAGTGAACACCGGGGAGCTGTTTTTT
TRBJ2-1,TRBD1,-,TRBV11-2,CASSMGTGGNEQFF,TGTGCCAGCAGCATGGGGACAGGGGGCAATGAGCAGTTCTTC
TRBJ1-5,-,-,TRBV5-6,CASSFWAQTGQPQHF,TGTGCCAGCAGCTTCTGGGCGCAAACGGGACAGCCCCAGCATTTT
TRBJ2-7,TRBD1,-,TRBV6-5,CASSSFDRVYEQYF,TGTGCCAGCAGTTCCTTCGACAGGGTCTACGAGCAGTACTTC